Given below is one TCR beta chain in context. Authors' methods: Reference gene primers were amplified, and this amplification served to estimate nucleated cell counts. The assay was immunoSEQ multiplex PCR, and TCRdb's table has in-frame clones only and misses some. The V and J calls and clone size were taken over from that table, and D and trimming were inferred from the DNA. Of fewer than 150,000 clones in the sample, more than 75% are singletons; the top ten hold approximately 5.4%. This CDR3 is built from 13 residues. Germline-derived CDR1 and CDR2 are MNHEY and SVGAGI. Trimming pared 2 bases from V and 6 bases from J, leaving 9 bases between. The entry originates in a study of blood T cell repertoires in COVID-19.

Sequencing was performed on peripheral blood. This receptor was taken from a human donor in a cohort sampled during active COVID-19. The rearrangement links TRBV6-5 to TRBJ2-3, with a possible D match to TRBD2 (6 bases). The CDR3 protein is CASSYPGEDTQYF. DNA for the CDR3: TGTGCCAGCAGTTACCCGGGGGAGGATACGCAGTATTTT.